The 29 T cell receptor beta chains below come from one sample, sequenced in a study of shared clonotypes between healthy human individuals. TCRdb keeps only in-frame clones here, not all; method: immunoSEQ multiplex PCR. In the table there are around 450,000 clones, roughly 77% of which are singletons. Sequencing used PBMCs. These receptors were collected from a woman aged 40 to 50 in good health. Some clones in this sample may be carry-over from other donors' samples.

The chain links TRBV4-1 to TRBJ2-1; TRBD2 aligns across 8 bases. V was pared by 7 bases and J by 6 bases, with 11 bases of the junction left unmatched. Germline lookup yields CDR1 MGHRA and CDR2 YSYEKL. The CDR3 totals 15 residues. The DNA of the CDR3 is TGCGCCAGCACCACAAGGGGACTAGTCTTCAATGAGCAGTTCTTC. It encodes CASTTRGLVFNEQFF.

The V and J genes are TRBV5-1 and TRBJ1-3, with D possibly matching TRBD1 (6 bases). Germline V gene sequence: CDR1 SGHRS, CDR2 YFSETQ. This CDR3 contains 18 residues. With 4 bases removed from V and 3 bases from J, the gap between germline ends came to 23 bases. The CDR3 nucleotides are TGCGCCAGCAGCCTGGAGGGGGGGCCGGCGAAGTTTGGAAACACCATATATTTT. Translating it yields CASSLEGGPAKFGNTIYF.

The chain joins TRBV7-2 to TRBJ1-4, with 7 nucleotides matching TRBD1. The germline V gene has CDR1 SGHTA and CDR2 FQGNSA. The CDR3 is made up of 15 amino acids. J lost 8 bases, V lost 4 bases, and 10 bases had no gene match. The CDR3: CASSSTRGLGEKLFF. CDR3 in DNA: TGTGCCAGCAGCTCTACCAGGGGGTTGGGGGAAAAACTGTTTTTT.

The V call is TRBV30, the J call TRBJ2-6; D is perhaps TRBD1 or TRBD2 (5 bases each). V lost 1 base and J 2 bases, leaving 12 bases between the germline ends. The CDR3 has 16 residues. Germline lookup yields CDR1 GTSNPN and CDR2 SVGIG (reference sequence). The CDR3 DNA sequence: TGTGCCTGGAGTGGGCAGGGAGTTCCTGGGGCCAACGTCCTGACTTTC. This codes for CAWSGQGVPGANVLTF.

The V gene is TRBV7-6, the J gene TRBJ2-1; maybe TRBD2 (6 bases). Germline V CDR1 and CDR2: SGHVS, FNYEAQ. The CDR3 runs to 15 residues. The V gene lost 2 bases and the J gene lost 4 bases, with 12 bases spanning the gap. CDR3 region: CASSLIAGFYNEQFF. CDR3 nucleotides: TGTGCCAGCAGCTTAATCGCGGGATTTTACAATGAGCAGTTCTTC.

The chain combines TRBV13 with TRBJ2-2; 10 positions agree with TRBD2. Germline trimming cut 5 bases from V and 4 bases from J; bases unmatched to any gene: 4. The CDR3 runs 15 residues. Germline V gene sequence: CDR1 PRHDT, CDR2 FYEKMQ (reference sequence). CDR3 in DNA: TGTGCCAGCAGCCCCAGCGGGAGGGCCACCGGGGAGCTGTTTTTT. Protein product: CASSPSGRATGELFF.

This chain joins TRBV19 and TRBJ1-5; no definite D call. CDR1 and CDR2 from the germline V gene are LNHDA and SQIVND (reference sequence). V lost 5 bases to trimming and J lost 0 bases, with 8 bases between them. This CDR3 has 14 amino acids. CDR3 residues: CASSPVPSNQPQHF. CDR3 bases: TGTGCCAGTAGTCCAGTACCTAGCAATCAGCCCCAGCATTTT.

The CDR3 bases are TGTGCCAGCAGCTCCAACGGGGGACAGGGGCAGCCCCAGCATTTT. Protein product: CASSSNGGQGQPQHF. This sequence joins TRBV7-3 and TRBJ1-5; TRBD1 agrees at 10 bases. CDR3 length equals 15 residues. Germline CDR1 reads SGHTA; CDR2 reads FQGTGA. The V gene end was trimmed by 4 bases and the J gene end by 7 bases; junction bases not matched to a gene: 7.

The rearrangement joins TRBV19 to TRBJ2-1; 7 nucleotides agree with TRBD2. Trimming at V came to 4 bases and at J to 6 bases, leaving 12 bases not matched to a gene. Germline V lookup: CDR1 LNHDA, CDR2 SQIVND (reference sequence). This CDR3 contains 16 residues. CDR3 DNA sequence: TGTGCCAGTAGTAGTCGTAGGGCTCTAGCGGCCAATGAGCAGTTCTTC. Translated, it gives CASSSRRALAANEQFF.

This chain links TRBV28 with TRBJ1-3, with a possible D match to TRBD1 (5 bases). The V end was cut by 5 bases, the J end by 0 bases, with 14 bases between. The germline V gene has CDR1 MDHEN and CDR2 SYDVKM. This CDR3 is built from 16 residues. CDR3 nucleotides: TGTGCCAGCAGTGAGGCGGGGCGGAGCTCTGGAAACACCATATATTTT. It is translated as CASSEAGRSSGNTIYF.

CDR3 DNA sequence: TGTGCCATCAGTGAGTCTGGTGGTAACGGGGAGCTGTTTTTT. This codes for CAISESGGNGELFF. The chain carries TRBV10-3 and TRBJ2-2; D is unclear. V gave up 0 bases and J gave up 7 bases, with 9 bases separating them. This CDR3 has 14 residues. Germline V gene sequence: CDR1 ENHRY, CDR2 SYGVKD.

The chain is built from TRBV5-4 and TRBJ2-6, with D unresolved. There are 16 residues in the CDR3. Germline V CDR1 and CDR2: SGHNT, YYREEE (reference sequence). V was shortened by 0 bases and J by 0 bases, with 7 bases between the two germline ends. In DNA, the CDR3 is TGTGCCAGCAGCTTGGAGACGTTCTCTGGGGCCAACGTCCTGACTTTC. Translated: CASSLETFSGANVLTF. Variable domain in full (rest from reference TRBV5-4 and TRBJ2-6): ETGVTQSPTHLIKTRGQQVTLRCSSQSGHNTVSWYQQALGQGPQFIFQYYREEENGRGNFPPRFSGLQFPNYSSELNVNALELDDSALYLCASSLETFSGANVLTFGAGSRLTVL.

This sequence joins TRBV27 and TRBJ2-7; TRBD1 matches at 8 bases. The ends lost 4 bases at V and 3 bases at J; junction bases unmatched: 8. The V gene's germline CDR1 is MNHEY and CDR2 SMNVEV (reference sequence). This CDR3 region has 15 residues. As DNA, the CDR3 is TGTGCCAGCAGTTCCACCGGGACAGGCTACTACGAGCAGTACTTC. Its translation is CASSSTGTGYYEQYF.

DNA for the CDR3: TGTGCCAGCAGCGACAGGGGTAGAGCTGGAAACACCATATATTTT. Amino acids: CASSDRGRAGNTIYF. The rearrangement links TRBV9 to TRBJ1-3, with 7 positions matching TRBD1. Per the germline V gene, CDR1 is SGDLS and CDR2 is YYNGEE. V shed 3 bases and J 2 bases; nucleotides not matched to a gene: 5. The CDR3 is made up of 15 amino acids.

The chain employs TRBV28 and TRBJ1-3, with D hard to call. The CDR3 spans 13 residues. Germline values: CDR1 MDHEN, CDR2 SYDVKM. Between the trimmed V and J ends, which lost 5 bases and 5 bases, there was a span of 10 bases. CDR3 in amino acids: CASSASGRNTIYF. The CDR3 DNA reads TGTGCCAGCAGTGCGAGTGGGAGAAACACCATATATTTT.

The chain recombines TRBV14 with TRBJ2-7; the match to TRBD1 covers 7 bases. Germline trimming cut 5 bases from V and 2 bases from J; bases unmatched to any gene: 9. CDR1 SGHDN and CDR2 FVKESK come from the germline V gene. The CDR3 runs to 15 residues. The CDR3 region has the DNA TGTGCCAGCAGCATAAGCACAGGGGCAGCCTACGAGCAGTACTTC. This gives the protein CASSISTGAAYEQYF.

The chain uses TRBV7-2 and TRBJ2-7; 9 nucleotides align to TRBD2. Losses at the gene ends were 5 bases for V and 2 bases for J; bases not matched to a gene: 7. The CDR3 totals 15 residues. From germline, CDR1 is SGHTA and CDR2 FQGNSA. The CDR3 nucleotides are TGTGCCAGCAGCCCTCAAGCGGGAGGTACCTACGAGCAGTACTTC. It is translated as CASSPQAGGTYEQYF.

The genes are TRBV27 and TRBJ1-1; perhaps TRBD1 as D (5 bases). Trimming removed 7 bases at V and 1 base at J, with 13 bases between. Germline loops: CDR1 MNHEY, CDR2 SMNVEV (reference sequence). This CDR3 spans 14 amino acids. This CDR3 is CASTLRQGNTEAFF. In DNA, the CDR3 is TGTGCCAGCACCCTTCGCCAGGGGAACACTGAAGCTTTCTTT.

The rearrangement uses TRBV11-2 and TRBJ1-1, with 9 bases fitting TRBD1. CDR3 length equals 15 residues. J was trimmed by 5 bases and V by 5 bases; bases with no gene match: 9. Looked up from germline, CDR1 is SGHAT and CDR2 is FQNNGV. CDR3 region: CASSLGWTGDTEAFF. Here the CDR3 DNA reads TGTGCCAGCAGCCTGGGGTGGACAGGGGATACTGAAGCTTTCTTT.

The chain joins TRBV7-9 to TRBJ1-1; D gene ambiguous. CDR3 length: 13 residues. The V end was cut by 2 bases, the J end by 10 bases, with 14 bases between. The germline V gene encodes CDR1 SEHNR and CDR2 FQNEAQ (reference sequence). The CDR3 DNA is TGTGCCAGCAGCTTAACACCGGGTCGGGGAGCTTTCTTT. Its protein product is CASSLTPGRGAFF.

V usage is TRBV2 and J usage is TRBJ2-3, with D tentatively TRBD2 (5 bases). Germline V gene sequence: CDR1 SNHLY, CDR2 FYNNEI. This CDR3 contains 13 residues. The ends were cut back, 6 bases at V and 3 bases at J, with 10 bases in the middle. Written as DNA, the CDR3 is TGTGCCAGCAGAAAAGACTATACAGATACGCAGTATTTT. It specifies CASRKDYTDTQYF.

The chain couples TRBV25-1 to TRBJ1-2, with D uncertain. The germline V and J ends were trimmed by 4 bases and 5 bases, with 5 bases remaining between them. Germline-derived CDR1 and CDR2 are MGHDK and SYGVNS. There are 11 residues in the CDR3. CDR3 DNA: TGTGCCAGCAGTGCGGGGTATGGCTACACCTTC. It codes for CASSAGYGYTF.

The rearrangement links TRBV19 to TRBJ1-5, with a tentative D call TRBD1 (6 bases). The CDR3 has 16 residues. V was clipped by 1 base and J by 0 bases, with 10 bases between them. Looked up from germline, CDR1 is LNHDA and CDR2 is SQIVND (reference sequence). The CDR3 here is CASSIGTGHSNQPQHF. The DNA for the CDR3 is TGTGCCAGTAGTATAGGAACAGGGCATAGCAATCAGCCCCAGCATTTT.

The chain uses TRBV2 and TRBJ2-1; 10 nucleotides line up with TRBD2. The V segment lost 6 bases and the J segment 5 bases; nucleotides outside the gene matches: 13. CDR1 SNHLY and CDR2 FYNNEI come from the germline V gene. The CDR3 spans 17 residues. For the CDR3, the DNA is TGTGCCAGCAGCGTTCGGCGAGCGGGAGGGAGGAACAATGAGCAGTTCTTC. Translating it yields CASSVRRAGGRNNEQFF.

The chain uses TRBV4-2 and TRBJ2-2; D perhaps matches TRBD2 (6 bases). This CDR3 region has 13 residues. Germline-derived CDR1 and CDR2 are LGHNA and YNFKEQ. The ends were cut back, 6 bases at V and 5 bases at J, with 10 bases in the middle. CDR3 in amino acids: CASSQSGTGELFF. The CDR3 DNA reads TGTGCCAGCAGTCAGAGCGGGACCGGGGAGCTGTTTTTT.

This clone was counted a single time. At one of its ends the junction is not consistent with the germline gene, which may arise from a read error. The chain has TRBV7-7 and TRBJ1-4, with 9 bases lining up with TRBD1. Germline lookup yields CDR1 SSHAT and CDR2 FNYEAQ (reference sequence). The CDR3 has 15 residues. The CDR3 here is CASSEPGQGGEKLFF. The CDR3 nucleotides read TGTGCTAGCAGCGAGCCGGGACAGGGAGGTGAAAAACTGTTTTTT.

This clone turned up a few times. The chain employs TRBV19 and TRBJ1-1; TRBD1 matches at 9 bases. Germline CDR1 is LNHDA and CDR2 is SQIVND (reference sequence). The V and J ends lost 4 bases and 3 bases, in that order; junction bases with no gene match: 3. This CDR3 contains 14 residues. DNA for the CDR3: TGTGCCAGTAGTACCGGACAGGGGCACACTGAAGCTTTCTTT. Translation gives CASSTGQGHTEAFF.

The rearrangement links TRBV5-1 to TRBJ2-2, with 8 nucleotides matching TRBD1. CDR3 length: 15 amino acids. V was pared by 6 bases and J by 5 bases, with 9 bases of the junction left unmatched. Per germline, CDR1 SGHRS and CDR2 YFSETQ. For the CDR3, the DNA is TGCGCCAGCACCCCAGGGGGCGGTGAGACCGGGGAGCTGTTTTTT. Protein sequence: CASTPGGGETGELFF.

On this clone: A read error may be the cause here, since a much bigger clone is one base away. CDR3 coding DNA: TGCAGCGTTGGGGTTGGGACAGAGGTCAATGAGCAGTTCTTC. Translated: CSVGVGTEVNEQFF. The chain is built from TRBV29-1 and TRBJ2-1; 7 positions agree with TRBD1. V lost 4 bases, J lost 6 bases, and 9 bases stayed unmatched. The germline V gene encodes CDR1 SQVTM and CDR2 ANQGSEA. This CDR3 has 14 amino acids.